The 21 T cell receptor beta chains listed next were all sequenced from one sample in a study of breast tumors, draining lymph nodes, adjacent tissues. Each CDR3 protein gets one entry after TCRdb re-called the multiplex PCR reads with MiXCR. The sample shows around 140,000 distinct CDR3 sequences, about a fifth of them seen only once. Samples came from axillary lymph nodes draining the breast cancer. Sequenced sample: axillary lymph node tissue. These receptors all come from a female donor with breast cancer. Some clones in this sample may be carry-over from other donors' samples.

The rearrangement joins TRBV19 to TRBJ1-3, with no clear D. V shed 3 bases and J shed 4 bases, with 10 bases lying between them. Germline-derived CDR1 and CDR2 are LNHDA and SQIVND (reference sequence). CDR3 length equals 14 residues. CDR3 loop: CASSIGEPGNTIYF. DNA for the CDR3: TGTGCCAGTAGTATCGGCGAGCCGGGAAACACCATATATTTT.

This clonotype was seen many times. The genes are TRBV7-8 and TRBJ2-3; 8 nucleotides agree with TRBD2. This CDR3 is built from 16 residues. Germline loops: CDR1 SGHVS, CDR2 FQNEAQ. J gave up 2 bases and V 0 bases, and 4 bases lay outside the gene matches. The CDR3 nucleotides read TGTGCCAGCAGCTTAGCTGGACTAGCTCCCACAGATACGCAGTATTTT. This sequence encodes CASSLAGLAPTDTQYF.

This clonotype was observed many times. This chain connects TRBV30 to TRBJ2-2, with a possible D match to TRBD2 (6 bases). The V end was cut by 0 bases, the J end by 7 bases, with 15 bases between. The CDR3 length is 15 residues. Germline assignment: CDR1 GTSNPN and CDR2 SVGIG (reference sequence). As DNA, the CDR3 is TGTGCCTGGAGTGTAGGCGGGGTTAGGGTCGGGGAGCTGTTTTTT. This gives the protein CAWSVGGVRVGELFF.

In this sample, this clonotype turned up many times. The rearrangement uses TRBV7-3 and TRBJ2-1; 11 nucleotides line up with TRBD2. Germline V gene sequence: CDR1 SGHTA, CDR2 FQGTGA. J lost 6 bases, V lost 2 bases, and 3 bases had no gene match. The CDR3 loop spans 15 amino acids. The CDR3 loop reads CASSLRLAGSNEQFF. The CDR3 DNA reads TGTGCCAGCAGCTTACGACTAGCGGGGTCCAATGAGCAGTTCTTC.

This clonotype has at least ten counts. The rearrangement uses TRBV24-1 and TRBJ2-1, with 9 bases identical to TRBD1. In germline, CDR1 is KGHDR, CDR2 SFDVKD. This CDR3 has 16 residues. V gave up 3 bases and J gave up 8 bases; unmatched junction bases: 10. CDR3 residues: CATSDPRTGVSDEQFF. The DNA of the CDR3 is TGTGCCACCAGTGATCCCCGGACAGGGGTCTCCGATGAGCAGTTCTTC.

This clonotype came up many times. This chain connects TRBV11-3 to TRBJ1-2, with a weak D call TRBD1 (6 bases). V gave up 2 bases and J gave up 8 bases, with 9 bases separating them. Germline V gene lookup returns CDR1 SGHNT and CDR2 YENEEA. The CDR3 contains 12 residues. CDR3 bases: TGTGCCAGCAGCTTACGGGGGCGAGGCTACACCTTC. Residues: CASSLRGRGYTF.

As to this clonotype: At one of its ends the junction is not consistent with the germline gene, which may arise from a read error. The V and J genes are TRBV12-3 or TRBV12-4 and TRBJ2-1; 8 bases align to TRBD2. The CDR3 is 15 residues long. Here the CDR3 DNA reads TGTGCCAGCAGAAAGCCGGGACTAGATTCCGATGAGCAGTCCTTC. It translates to CASRKPGLDSDEQSF.

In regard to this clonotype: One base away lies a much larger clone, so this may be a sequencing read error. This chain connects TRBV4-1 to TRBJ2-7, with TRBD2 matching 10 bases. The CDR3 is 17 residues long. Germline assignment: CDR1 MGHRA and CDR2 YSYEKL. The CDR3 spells CASSQGLAGGSRYEQYF. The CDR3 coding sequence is TGTGCCAGCAGCCAAGGGTTAGCGGGAGGATCACGCTACGAGCAGTACTTC.

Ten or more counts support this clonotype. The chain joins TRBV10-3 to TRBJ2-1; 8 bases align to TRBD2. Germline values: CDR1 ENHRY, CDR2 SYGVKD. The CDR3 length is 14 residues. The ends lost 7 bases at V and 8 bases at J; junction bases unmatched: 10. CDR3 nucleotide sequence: TGTGCCATCATGGGTAGCGGGAATAATCATGAGCAGTTCTTC. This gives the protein CAIMGSGNNHEQFF.

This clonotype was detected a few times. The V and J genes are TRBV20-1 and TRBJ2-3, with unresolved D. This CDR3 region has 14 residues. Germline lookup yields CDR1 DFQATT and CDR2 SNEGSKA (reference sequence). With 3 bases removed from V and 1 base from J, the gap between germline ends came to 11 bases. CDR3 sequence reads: CSASLGSRTDTQYF. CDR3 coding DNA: TGCAGTGCTAGCCTAGGGTCCCGCACAGATACGCAGTATTTT.

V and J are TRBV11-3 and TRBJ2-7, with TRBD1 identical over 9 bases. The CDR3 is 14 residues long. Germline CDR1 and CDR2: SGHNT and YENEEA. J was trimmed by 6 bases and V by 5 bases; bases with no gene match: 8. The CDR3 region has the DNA TGTGCCAGCAGCGAGCAACGGGACAGGGCCGAGCAGTACTTC. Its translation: CASSEQRDRAEQYF.

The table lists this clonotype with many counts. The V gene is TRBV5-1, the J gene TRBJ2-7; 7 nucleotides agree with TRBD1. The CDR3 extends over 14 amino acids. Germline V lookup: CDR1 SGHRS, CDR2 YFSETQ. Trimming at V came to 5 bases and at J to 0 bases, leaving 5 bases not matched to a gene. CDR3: CASSSTGPSYEQYF. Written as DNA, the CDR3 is TGCGCCAGCAGTTCGACAGGGCCCTCCTACGAGCAGTACTTC.

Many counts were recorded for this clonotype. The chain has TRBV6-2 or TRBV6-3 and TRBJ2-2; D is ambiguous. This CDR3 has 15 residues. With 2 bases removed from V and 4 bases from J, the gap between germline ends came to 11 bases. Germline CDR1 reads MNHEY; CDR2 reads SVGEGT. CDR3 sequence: CASSYVGLGTGELFF. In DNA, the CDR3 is TGTGCCAGCAGTTACGTGGGCCTCGGCACCGGGGAGCTGTTTTTT.

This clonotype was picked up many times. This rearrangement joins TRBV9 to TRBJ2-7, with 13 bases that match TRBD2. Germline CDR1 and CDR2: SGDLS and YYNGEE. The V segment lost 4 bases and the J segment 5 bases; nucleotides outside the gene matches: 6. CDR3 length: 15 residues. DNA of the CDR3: TGTGCCAGCAGCAAGGGACTAGCGGGGTCTCACGAGCAGTACTTC. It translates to CASSKGLAGSHEQYF.

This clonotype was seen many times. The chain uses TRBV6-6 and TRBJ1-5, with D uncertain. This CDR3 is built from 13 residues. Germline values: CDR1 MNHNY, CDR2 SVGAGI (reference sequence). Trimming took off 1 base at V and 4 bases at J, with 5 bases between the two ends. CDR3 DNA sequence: TGTGCCAGCAGTTACTTGAGGAATCAGCCCCAGCATTTT. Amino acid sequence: CASSYLRNQPQHF.

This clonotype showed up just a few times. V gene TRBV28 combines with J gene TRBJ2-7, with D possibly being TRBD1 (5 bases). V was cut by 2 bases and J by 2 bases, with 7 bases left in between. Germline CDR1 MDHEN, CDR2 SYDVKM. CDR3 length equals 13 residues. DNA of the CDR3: TGTGCCAGCAGTTTACCACAGGCCTACGAGCAGTACTTC. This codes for CASSLPQAYEQYF.

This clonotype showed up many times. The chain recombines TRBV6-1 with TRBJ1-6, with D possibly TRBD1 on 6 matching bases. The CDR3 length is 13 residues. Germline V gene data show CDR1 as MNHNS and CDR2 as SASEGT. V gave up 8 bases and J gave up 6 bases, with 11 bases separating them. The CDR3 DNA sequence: TGTGCCAGCGTCAGACAGGTTAATTCACCCCTCCACTTT. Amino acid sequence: CASVRQVNSPLHF.

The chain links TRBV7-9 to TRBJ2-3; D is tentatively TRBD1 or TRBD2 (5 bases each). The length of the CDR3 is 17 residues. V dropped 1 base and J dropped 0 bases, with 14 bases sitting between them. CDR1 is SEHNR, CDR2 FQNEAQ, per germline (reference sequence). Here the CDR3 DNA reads TGTGCCAGCAGCTTAGATGAGGGACGGGGAAGCACAGATACGCAGTATTTT. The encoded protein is CASSLDEGRGSTDTQYF.

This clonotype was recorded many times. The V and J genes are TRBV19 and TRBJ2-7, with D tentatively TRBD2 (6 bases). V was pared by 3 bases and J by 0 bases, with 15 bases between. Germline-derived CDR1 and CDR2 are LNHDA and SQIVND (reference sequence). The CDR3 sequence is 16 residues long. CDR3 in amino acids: CASSIGRTTSSYEQYF. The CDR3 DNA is TGTGCCAGTAGTATCGGGAGAACGACGAGCTCCTACGAGCAGTACTTC.

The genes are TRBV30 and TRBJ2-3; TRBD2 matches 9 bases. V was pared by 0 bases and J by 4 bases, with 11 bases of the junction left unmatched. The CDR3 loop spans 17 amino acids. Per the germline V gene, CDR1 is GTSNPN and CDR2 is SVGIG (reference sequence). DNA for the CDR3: TGTGCCTGGAGTGTCCCCCCCAGGGCGGGAGGGCCAGATACGCAGTATTTT. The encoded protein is CAWSVPPRAGGPDTQYF.

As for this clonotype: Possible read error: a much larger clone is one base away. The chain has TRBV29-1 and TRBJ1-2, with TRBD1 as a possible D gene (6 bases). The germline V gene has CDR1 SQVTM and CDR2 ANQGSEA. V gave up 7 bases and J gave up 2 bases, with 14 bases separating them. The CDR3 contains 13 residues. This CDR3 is CSATGGLNYGYTF. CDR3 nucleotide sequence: TGCAGCGCCACCGGGGGCCTCAACTATGGCTACACCTTC. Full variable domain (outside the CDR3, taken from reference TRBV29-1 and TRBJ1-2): SAVISQKPSRDICQRGTSLTIQCQVDSQVTMMFWYRQQPGQSLTLIATANQGSEATYESGFVIDKFPISRPNLTFSTLTVSNMSPEDSSIYLCSATGGLNYGYTFGSGTRLTVV.